This TCR beta chain was captured in a study of T-cell memory formation after mild COVID-19. Whole-study context: There were largely donor-specific TCR clusters. Study-level results: Clones that contracted from day 15 to 85 had balanced CD4/CD8; later expanders were CD4+ biased. For contracting clones, CD4+ ones sat mainly in CM and EM, CD8+ in EMRA.

This clonotype was found many times. Its target is not known. The CDR3 is 14 amino acids. J lost 5 bases, V lost 6 bases, and 9 bases had no gene match. Germline CDR1 and CDR2: SEHNR and FQNEAQ (reference sequence). One entry per CDR3 protein results from TCRdb running MiXCR on the 5' RACE reads. The sample holds some 600,000 distinct CDR3 sequences; roughly 17% are singletons and the top ten take less than 10%. The chain links TRBV7-9 to TRBJ1-2; 7 nucleotides line up with TRBD1. This receptor was obtained from an adult woman who had mild COVID-19 (a few samples of this study predate the infection). Cell type and time point are not known. Sequencing was carried out using PBMCs or a T cell subset sorted from them (not recorded which). DNA for the CDR3: TGTGCCAGCAGGCACGGGACAGAAAAATATGGCTACACCTTC. The encoded protein is CASRHGTEKYGYTF.